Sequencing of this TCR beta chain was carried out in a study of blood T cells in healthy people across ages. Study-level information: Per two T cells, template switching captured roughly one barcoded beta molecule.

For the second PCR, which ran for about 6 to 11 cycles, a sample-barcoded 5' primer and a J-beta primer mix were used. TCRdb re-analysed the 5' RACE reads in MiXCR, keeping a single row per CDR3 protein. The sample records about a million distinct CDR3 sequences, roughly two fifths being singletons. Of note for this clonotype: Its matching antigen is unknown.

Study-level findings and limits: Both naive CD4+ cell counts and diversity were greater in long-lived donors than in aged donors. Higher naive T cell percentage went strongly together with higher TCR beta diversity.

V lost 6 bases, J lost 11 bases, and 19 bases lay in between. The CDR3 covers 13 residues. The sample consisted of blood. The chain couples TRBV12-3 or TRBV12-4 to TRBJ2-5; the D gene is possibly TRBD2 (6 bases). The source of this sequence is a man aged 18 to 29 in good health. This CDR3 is CASRFGRAHEQYF. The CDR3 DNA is TGTGCCAGCAGATTCGGGAGAGCCCATGAGCAGTACTTC.